This T cell receptor beta chain was profiled in a study of blood T cell repertoires in COVID-19. Study context: The origin of the acute and convalescent COVID-19 samples was the United States, Italy and Spain. Sources were T cells, B-cell-depleted T cells, or PBMCs; the material itself was cDNA or gDNA.

Clinical history as reported by participants underpinned cohort assignment. Within the 2 weeks before study entry, each person in the exposed group met a COVID-19 case. Here immunoSEQ multiplex PCR was the method, and the copy in TCRdb shows in-frame clones only, minus some. This sample has more than 200,000 clones, with roughly 88% found just once. Losses at the gene ends were 5 bases for V and 0 bases for J; bases not matched to a gene: 3. The CDR3 length is 15 residues. Germline V gene sequence: CDR1 SEHNR, CDR2 FQNEAQ (reference sequence). The chain couples TRBV7-9 to TRBJ2-7; 11 bases are shared with TRBD2. The TCR comes from a woman aged 25 to 39 who had been exposed to COVID-19. Sequencing was carried out using PBMCs or T cells enriched from blood (not recorded which). This CDR3 is CASSPGLAVSYEQYF. The CDR3 bases are TGTGCCAGCAGCCCGGGACTAGCGGTCTCCTACGAGCAGTACTTC.